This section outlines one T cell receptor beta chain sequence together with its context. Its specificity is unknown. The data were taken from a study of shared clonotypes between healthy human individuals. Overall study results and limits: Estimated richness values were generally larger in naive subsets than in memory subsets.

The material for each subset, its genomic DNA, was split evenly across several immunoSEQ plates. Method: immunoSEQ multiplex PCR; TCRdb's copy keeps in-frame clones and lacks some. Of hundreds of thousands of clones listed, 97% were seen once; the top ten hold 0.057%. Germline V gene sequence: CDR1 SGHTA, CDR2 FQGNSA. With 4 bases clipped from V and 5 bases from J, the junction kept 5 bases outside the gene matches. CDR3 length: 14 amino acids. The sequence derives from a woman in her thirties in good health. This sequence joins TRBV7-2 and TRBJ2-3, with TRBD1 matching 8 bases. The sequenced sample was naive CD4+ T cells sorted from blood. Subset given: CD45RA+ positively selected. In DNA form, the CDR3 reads TGTGCCAGCAGCTCCAGGGGGCCAGAAGATACGCAGTATTTT. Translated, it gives CASSSRGPEDTQYF.